This TCR beta chain was profiled in a study of blood T cells in healthy people across ages. Study-level results: Changes in expanded clonotypes were possibly confounded, as the CMV status of donors was unknown.

Together with a sample-barcoded 5' primer, a J-beta primer mix was included in a second PCR lasting about 7 to 11 cycles. TCRdb ran MiXCR on the 5' RACE reads and lists one entry per CDR3 protein. The table lists fewer than 2 million distinct CDR3 sequences, 39% of them singletons. Remarks on this clonotype: Its target is not known.

This TCR came from a human donor in good health. The sample was blood.

CDR3 DNA: TGTGCCAGCAGTGACCTACACCTAAACACTGAAGCTTTCTTT. Its protein is CASSDLHLNTEAFF. The chain is built from TRBV6-1 and TRBJ1-1; D is unclear. The CDR3 totals 14 residues. V was trimmed by 3 bases and J by 2 bases, leaving 10 bases between them. CDR1 and CDR2 (germline): MNHNS, SASEGT.